This TCR beta chain was identified in a study of blood T cell repertoires in COVID-19. Across the whole study: Samples representing acute and convalescent COVID-19 were sourced from the United States, Italy and Spain. PBMCs, B-cell-depleted T cells, or T cells were the source of the cDNA or gDNA that made up the material.

This CDR3 comprises 16 residues. Germline V gene data show CDR1 as SGHNT and CDR2 as YENEEA. The ends were cut back, 5 bases at V and 4 bases at J, with 18 bases in the middle. Authors' data handling: Estimation of nucleated cell counts relied on the amplification of reference gene primers. Assay: immunoSEQ multiplex PCR; the TCRdb copy retains only in-frame clones and omits some. D and trimming come from the DNA, and the V and J calls and clone size come from that table. There are 200,000 to 250,000 clones in the sample; around 88% occur only once, and more than 2.5% lies in the top ten. The chain carries TRBV11-3 and TRBJ2-1, with D perhaps matching TRBD2 (6 bases). The clonotype comes from a woman in her 30s who had recovered from COVID-19. The specimen was peripheral blood. CDR3 loop: CASSRGTPWDYNEQFF. In DNA form, the CDR3 reads TGTGCCAGCAGCCGGGGGACCCCGTGGGATTACAATGAGCAGTTCTTC.